The 20 T cell receptor beta chains below come from one sample, sequenced in a study of OX40 agonist ivuxolimab in advanced cancers. Profiling relied on immunoSEQ multiplex PCR, and the TCRdb table lists in-frame clones only, not all of them. Found here are 100,000 to 120,000 clones, 85% to 95% of them singletons; the top ten hold roughly 0.66%. The sample in question was CD4+ or CD8+ T cells sorted from blood, obtained in a trial of the OX40 agonist ivuxolimab. These receptor sequences come from an adult with an advanced solid tumor such as melanoma, head and neck, liver or kidney cancer.

CDR3 region: CASSDGGSGNEQYF. DNA for the CDR3: TGCGCCAGCAGTGACGGTGGGAGTGGGAACGAGCAGTACTTC. The rearrangement links TRBV10-2 to TRBJ2-7; D is perhaps TRBD2 (5 bases). V was cut by 3 bases and J by 5 bases, with 14 bases left in between. Germline CDR1 WSHSY, CDR2 SAAADI. The CDR3 has 14 residues.

The chain is built from TRBV20-1 and TRBJ1-4; D is ambiguous. Germline V gene data show CDR1 as DFQATT and CDR2 as SNEGSKA (reference sequence). This CDR3 has 11 residues. Trimming removed 2 bases from V and 13 bases from J, with 11 bases in between. The CDR3 loop reads CSARSPGRLFF. CDR3 coding DNA: TGCAGTGCTAGATCCCCGGGCCGACTGTTTTTT.

The chain links TRBV4-2 to TRBJ2-7, with 10 nucleotides matching TRBD2. The CDR3 spans 15 residues. V was clipped by 1 base and J by 0 bases; unmatched bases: 0. CDR1 LGHNA and CDR2 YNFKEQ come from the germline V gene. The CDR3 nucleotides are TGTGCCAGCAGCCAAGCTAGCGGGAGCTCCTACGAGCAGTACTTC. Its protein is CASSQASGSSYEQYF.

Note on this clone: No DNA is shown, since the ends of the CDR3 on it are uncertain; the CDR3 is the one TCRdb lists. Other DNA sequences in the sample encode the same CDR3. The chain links TRBV9 to TRBJ2-2; TRBD2, as called in the table, went unchecked against the DNA. Germline V gene sequence: CDR1 SGDLS, CDR2 YYNGEE. Termini included, the CDR3 measures 14 amino acids. The CDR3 here is CASSVGSGAGELFF.

This chain uses TRBV6-6 with TRBJ2-2, with D possibly TRBD2 on 5 matching bases. The V end was cut by 6 bases, the J end by 7 bases, with 6 bases between. The CDR3 contains 11 residues. Per germline, CDR1 MNHNY and CDR2 SVGAGI (reference sequence). CDR3 loop: CASSAGGELFF. Here the CDR3 DNA reads TGTGCCAGCAGCGCGGGCGGGGAGCTGTTTTTT.

The J gene is TRBJ2-2, the V gene TRBV7-8; D gene uncertain. Trimming took 1 base from V and 6 from J, leaving 12 bases between them. The CDR3 loop spans 15 amino acids. CDR1 is SGHVS and CDR2 is FQNEAQ in the germline V gene. CDR3 protein: CASSLELRFAGELFF. CDR3 nucleotide sequence: TGTGCCAGCAGCTTAGAATTGAGGTTTGCCGGGGAGCTGTTTTTT.

The J gene is TRBJ2-1, the V gene TRBV5-5; D is unresolved. The CDR3 has 11 residues. CDR1 and CDR2 (germline): SGHKS, YYEKEE (reference sequence). V was cut by 7 bases and J by 8 bases, with 10 bases left in between. The CDR3 region has the DNA TGTGCCAGCTACCTGGCGTATGAGCAGTTCTTC. Protein: CASYLAYEQFF.

The chain couples TRBV11-3 to TRBJ1-2, with a possible D match to TRBD1 (6 bases). V lost 5 bases to trimming and J lost 4 bases, with 14 bases between them. CDR1 is SGHNT, CDR2 YENEEA, per germline. The CDR3 contains 14 residues. The CDR3 DNA is TGTGCCAGCAGCCCGTCCGAGGGGGGCTATGGCTACACCTTC. Translation: CASSPSEGGYGYTF.

This chain joins TRBV6-1 and TRBJ2-7; D gene ambiguous. The germline V gene encodes CDR1 MNHNS and CDR2 SASEGT. Trimming removed 4 bases from V and 2 bases from J, with 12 bases in between. This CDR3 spans 14 amino acids. The CDR3 here is CASSVNLATYEQYF. Here the CDR3 DNA reads TGTGCCAGCAGTGTTAATTTAGCTACCTACGAGCAGTACTTC.

This sequence joins TRBV5-4 and TRBJ2-6; possible D gene TRBD2, 7 bases. The CDR3 runs 17 residues. Germline V gene data show CDR1 as SGHNT and CDR2 as YYREEE (reference sequence). V shed 7 bases and J shed 2 bases, with 19 bases lying between them. DNA of the CDR3: TGTGCCAGCGTTCCCTCGGGGGGCCTTGCTGGGGCCAACGTCCTGACTTTC. It encodes CASVPSGGLAGANVLTF.

This rearrangement joins TRBV21-1 to TRBJ2-1. TRBV21-1 is marked as a pseudogene. CDR3 size: 10 residues. The CDR3 DNA is TGTGCCTCCTCCTACAATGAGCAGTTCTTC. Its protein product is CASSYNEQFF.

This clone was found once. The chain links TRBV5-1 to TRBJ2-7, with 8 bases aligning to TRBD2. Trimming cost V 4 bases and J 5 bases; bases outside gene matches: 11. Per germline, CDR1 SGHRS and CDR2 YFSETQ. The CDR3 has 15 residues. The CDR3 sequence is CASSISRGGLDEQYF. Here the CDR3 DNA reads TGCGCCAGCAGCATATCTCGGGGGGGTCTCGACGAGCAGTACTTC.

V usage is TRBV6-1 and J usage is TRBJ2-5; D may match TRBD1 or TRBD2 (5 bases each). V lost 10 bases, J lost 5 bases, and 17 bases lay in between. CDR1 and CDR2 (germline): MNHNS, SASEGT. This CDR3 is built from 13 residues. In DNA form, the CDR3 reads TGTGCCATTAACTGGGACCCGCGGGAGACCCAGTACTTC. The encoded protein is CAINWDPRETQYF.

This clone was counted a single time. The CDR3 nucleotides read TGTGCCAGCAGCTTAAGGGGACTAGCGGGGGGGAACACAGATACGCAGTATTTT. This translates into CASSLRGLAGGNTDTQYF. The J gene is TRBJ2-3, the V gene TRBV7-2; TRBD2 agrees at 16 bases. The CDR3 totals 18 residues. V lost 2 bases to trimming and J lost 2 bases; unmatched junction nucleotides: 4. Germline assignment: CDR1 SGHTA and CDR2 FQGNSA.

V gene TRBV7-8 combines with J gene TRBJ1-1; D is perhaps TRBD1 (5 bases). Trimming left V 2 bases short and J 5 bases short, with 9 bases between. Germline assignment: CDR1 SGHVS and CDR2 FQNEAQ. This CDR3 comprises 13 residues. CDR3 coding DNA: TGTGCCAGCAGCTTAAGGGGAATGACTGAAGCTTTCTTT. Translating gives CASSLRGMTEAFF. Complete variable domain (other parts from reference TRBV7-8 and TRBJ1-1): GAGVSQSPRYKVAKRGQDVALRCDPISGHVSLFWYQQALGQGPEFLTYFQNEAQLDKSGLPSDRFFAERPEGSVSTLKIQRTQQEDSAVYLCASSLRGMTEAFFGQGTRLTVV.

The rearrangement joins TRBV6-5 to TRBJ1-1; D not certain. V dropped 10 bases and J dropped 4 bases, with 16 bases sitting between them. CDR1 is MNHEY and CDR2 is SVGAGI in the germline V gene. This CDR3 has 13 residues. CDR3 nucleotide sequence: TGTGCCATCAGCGGGGTATTAATCACTGAAGCTTTCTTT. Residues: CAISGVLITEAFF.

This chain links TRBV7-3 with TRBJ2-6; D possibly corresponds to TRBD1 (6 bases). The CDR3 length is 13 residues. Trimming shortened V by 2 bases and J by 8 bases, and 7 bases separated the two germline ends. Looked up from germline, CDR1 is SGHTA and CDR2 is FQGTGA. CDR3 loop: CASSLGGTNVLTF. The CDR3 nucleotides are TGTGCCAGCAGCTTAGGGGGCACCAACGTCCTGACTTTC. Full variable domain (outside the CDR3, taken from reference TRBV7-3 and TRBJ2-6): GAGVSQTPSNKVTEKGKYVELRCDPISGHTALYWYRQSLGQGPEFLIYFQGTGAADDSGLPNDRFFAVRPEGSVSTLKIQRTERGDSAVYLCASSLGGTNVLTFGAGSRLTVL.

V and J are TRBV19 and TRBJ1-4; 10 bases agree with TRBD1. This CDR3 is 20 amino acids long. Losses at the gene ends were 6 bases for V and 4 bases for J; bases not matched to a gene: 20. CDR1 LNHDA and CDR2 SQIVND come from the germline V gene (reference sequence). CDR3 residues: CASSPPGQGIPILHNEKLFF. CDR3 DNA: TGTGCCAGTAGCCCCCCGGGACAGGGGATCCCTATCCTCCATAATGAAAAACTGTTTTTT.

This CDR3 is CASSQQGAGNTEAFF. CDR3 in DNA: TGTGCCAGCAGTCAGCAGGGGGCTGGGAACACTGAAGCTTTCTTT. J is TRBJ1-1 and V is TRBV2; 8 bases fit TRBD1. Germline CDR1 is SNHLY and CDR2 is FYNNEI. V lost 5 bases to trimming and J lost 1 base; unmatched junction nucleotides: 6. This CDR3 is 15 amino acids long.

In the case of this clone: The sample holds other DNA sequences that translate to the same CDR3. The chain couples TRBV5-1 to TRBJ2-7, with 7 bases identical to TRBD2. Unmatched junction bases numbered 2, after V lost 0 bases and J lost 2 bases. The CDR3 length is 14 residues. In germline, CDR1 is SGHRS, CDR2 YFSETQ. CDR3 in DNA: TGCGCCAGCAGCTTGGGACTAGCCACCTACGAGCAGTACTTC. It yields the protein CASSLGLATYEQYF.